The sequence of this T cell receptor (beta chain) was determined in a study of T cells in tuberculosis (dated by TCRdb to 2017 to 2018). For the wider study: In the study, CD1B tetramers and high-throughput TCR immunosequencing were combined to characterize T cells specific for the mycobacterial lipid antigen glucose monomycolate (GMM). A South African clinical cohort compared IGRA-negative adolescents, IGRA-positive adolescents with latent tuberculosis and adults with active tuberculosis, ten per group.

Study-wide findings and limitations: Compared with IGRA-negative controls, TCR-alpha repertoires from active tuberculosis had smaller mean NN-distances to GMM-specific TCRs, which suggests that these TCRs underwent clonal expansion. Clinical samples were selected based on which cryopreserved specimens were available, and the active tuberculosis cases were adults whereas the controls were adolescents. An accuracy of 87% (AUROC around 0.9) was reached by a classifier using the diverse GMM-specific repertoire, compared with 70% accuracy when GEM motif frequencies were used. Smaller NN-distances were partly driven by shorter CDR3-alpha lengths in active tuberculosis patients, and statistical significance was not reached for the TCR-beta difference.

V and J are trimmed by 4 bases and 4 bases, and the gene matches miss 8 bases of the junction. Per the germline V gene, SGHRS is the CDR1 and YFSETQ is the CDR2. Inclusive of the bounding cysteine and phenylalanine, the CDR3 is 14 residues long. The DNA shown is the 42-base CDR3, in frame from base 1. At study entry, adolescents were screened for latent tuberculosis infection by tuberculin skin test and QuantiFERON-TB GOLD In-Tube IGRA. Unsorted cryopreserved PBMC were immunosequenced, covering on average roughly 100,000 T cells per clinical donor. Eleven high schools in the Worcester region of the Western Cape, South Africa, served as enrollment sites for adolescents aged 12 to 18 years. Ten or so adolescents infected with M. tuberculosis and approximately 10 uninfected adolescents were chosen and matched for age and sex. Adolescent PBMC were isolated from freshly drawn heparinized blood by density centrifugation and cryopreserved.

The immunoSEQ multiplex PCR assay was used to generate TCR libraries, with TCR-beta and/or TCR-alpha/delta assays applied to each sample. Amplified TCR libraries were sequenced on the Illumina high-throughput platform. The paper's processing steps were these. Clustering and dimensionality reduction relied on pairwise TCRdist distances among GMM-specific receptors from T cells that were either sorted ex vivo or expanded in vitro. Each clinical repertoire was assigned a mean NN-distance score, defined as the average TCRdist to the nearest 10% of tetramer-positive reference sequences. GEM TCR motif frequency was calculated as the fraction of unique TCRs that matched known GEM sequences by V/J usage and CDR3 length. Linear discriminant analysis with leave-one-out cross-validation, implemented in scikit-learn, was used to classify active tuberculosis. TCRdb mirrors the immuneACCESS table, restricted to in-frame sequences. Some clones are absent from its copies; in checked studies, under half trace to an unresolved V gene, and the reason for the others is unknown. Clone size and V and J calls were adopted from that table, with D and trimming inferred from the DNA. This sample is represented by nearly 35,000 clones; 91% of them were singletons. The top ten constitute 2% to 2.5% of the sample.

This clone was found once. Its antigen specificity is not known. No qualities accompany the bases; no much larger clone lies one base away. The material sequenced was PBMCs. This TCR was sampled from a donor between 10 and 35 years old with latent tuberculosis or without tuberculosis infection. The chain employs TRBV5-1 and TRBJ2-7; the central 7 bases match TRBD2. The DNA reads as follows: TGCGCCAGCAGCCCCTCCGGCGGGGGATACGAGCAGTACTTC. It is translated as CASSPSGGGYEQYF.